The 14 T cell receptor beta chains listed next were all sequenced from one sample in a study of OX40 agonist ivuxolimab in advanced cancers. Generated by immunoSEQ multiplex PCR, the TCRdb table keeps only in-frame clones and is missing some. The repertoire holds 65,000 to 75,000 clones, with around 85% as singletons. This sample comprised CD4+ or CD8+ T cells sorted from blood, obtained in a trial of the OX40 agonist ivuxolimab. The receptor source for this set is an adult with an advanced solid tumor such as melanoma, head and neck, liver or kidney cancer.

CDR3 bases: TGTGCCAGCTCACCAGTAGACAGGGGGGCTTTCTTT. Translated, it gives CASSPVDRGAFF. The gene calls are TRBV18 and TRBJ1-1; 9 bases match TRBD1. Germline-derived CDR1 and CDR2 are KGHSH and LQKENI. This CDR3 has 12 residues. Trimming removed 2 bases from V and 11 bases from J; junction bases left unmatched: 3.

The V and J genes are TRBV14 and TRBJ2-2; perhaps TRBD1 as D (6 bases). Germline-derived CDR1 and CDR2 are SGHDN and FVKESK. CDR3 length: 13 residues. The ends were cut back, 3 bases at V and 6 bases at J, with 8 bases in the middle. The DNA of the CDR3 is TGTGCCAGCAGCCAGAACAGGGCCGGGGAGCTGTTTTTT. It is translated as CASSQNRAGELFF. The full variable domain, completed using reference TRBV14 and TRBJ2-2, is EAGVTQFPSHSVIEKGQTVTLRCDPISGHDNLYWYRRVMGKEIKFLLHFVKESKQDESGMPNNRFLAERTGGTYSTLKVQPAELEDSGVYFCASSQNRAGELFFGEGSRLTVL.

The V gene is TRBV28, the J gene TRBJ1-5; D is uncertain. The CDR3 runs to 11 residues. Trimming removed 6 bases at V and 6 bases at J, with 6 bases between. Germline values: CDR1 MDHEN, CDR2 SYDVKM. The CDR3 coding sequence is TGTGCCAGCAGCTCCGTTCAGCCCCAGCATTTT. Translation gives CASSSVQPQHF.

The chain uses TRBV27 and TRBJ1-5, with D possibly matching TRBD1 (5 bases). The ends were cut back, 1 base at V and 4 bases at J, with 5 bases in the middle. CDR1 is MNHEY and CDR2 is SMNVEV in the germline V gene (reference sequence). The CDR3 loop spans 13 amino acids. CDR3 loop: CASSLWGNQPQHF. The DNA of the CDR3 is TGTGCCAGCAGTTTATGGGGGAATCAGCCCCAGCATTTT.

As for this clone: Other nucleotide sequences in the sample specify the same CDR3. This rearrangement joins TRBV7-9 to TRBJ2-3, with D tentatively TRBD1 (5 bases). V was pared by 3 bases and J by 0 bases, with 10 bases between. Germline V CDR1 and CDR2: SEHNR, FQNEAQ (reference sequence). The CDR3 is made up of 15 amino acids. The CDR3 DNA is TGTGCCAGCAGCTTCAGGGCGCCCAGCACAGATACGCAGTATTTT. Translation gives CASSFRAPSTDTQYF.

CDR3 in DNA: TGTGCCTGGAGTGTAGAGCCGCGGCCTGAAGCTTTCTTT. Its translation is CAWSVEPRPEAFF. The chain has TRBV30 and TRBJ1-1; unclear D gene. V was clipped by 0 bases and J by 6 bases, with 11 bases between them. Germline assignment: CDR1 GTSNPN and CDR2 SVGIG (reference sequence). The CDR3 loop spans 13 amino acids.

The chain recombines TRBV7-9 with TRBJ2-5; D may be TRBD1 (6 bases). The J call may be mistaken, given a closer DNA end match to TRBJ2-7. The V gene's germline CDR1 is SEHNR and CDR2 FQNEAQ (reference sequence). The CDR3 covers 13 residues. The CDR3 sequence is CASSRQVSYEQYF. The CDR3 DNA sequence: TGTGCCAGCAGCCGACAGGTCTCCTACGAGCAGTACTTC.

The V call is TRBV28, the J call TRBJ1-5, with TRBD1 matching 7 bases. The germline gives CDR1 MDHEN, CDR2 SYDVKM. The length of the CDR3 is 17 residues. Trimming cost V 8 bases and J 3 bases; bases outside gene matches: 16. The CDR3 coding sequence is TGTGCCAGCCACCCCGGTTCACAGGGGAAAGTCAATCAGCCCCAGCATTTT. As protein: CASHPGSQGKVNQPQHF.

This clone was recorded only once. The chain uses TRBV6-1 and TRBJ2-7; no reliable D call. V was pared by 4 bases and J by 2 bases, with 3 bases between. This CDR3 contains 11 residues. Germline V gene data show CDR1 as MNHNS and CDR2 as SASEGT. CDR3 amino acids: CASSAAYEQYF. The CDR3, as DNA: TGTGCCAGCAGTGCGGCCTACGAGCAGTACTTC.

The CDR3 loop reads CASSPDSIGGYTF. Written as DNA, the CDR3 is TGCGCCAGCAGTCCGGACAGTATAGGTGGCTACACCTTC. The rearrangement links TRBV5-1 to TRBJ1-2; perhaps TRBD1 as D (6 bases). V was pared by 5 bases and J by 7 bases, with 15 bases between. The CDR3 covers 13 residues. Germline lookup yields CDR1 SGHRS and CDR2 YFSETQ.

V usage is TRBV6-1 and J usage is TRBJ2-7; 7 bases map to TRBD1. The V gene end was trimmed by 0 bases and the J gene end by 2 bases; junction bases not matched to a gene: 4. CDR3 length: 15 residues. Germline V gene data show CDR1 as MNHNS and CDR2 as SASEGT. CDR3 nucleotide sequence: TGTGCCAGCAGTGAAGCGTGGGACAGAACCTACGAGCAGTACTTC. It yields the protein CASSEAWDRTYEQYF.

The DNA of the CDR3 is TGTGCCAGCAGTTTACAAGGGGGCCACGAGCAGTACTTC. Its protein product is CASSLQGGHEQYF. The chain couples TRBV27 to TRBJ2-7, with 7 positions matching TRBD1. The germline V gene has CDR1 MNHEY and CDR2 SMNVEV (reference sequence). The CDR3 is 13 amino acids. V was clipped by 2 bases and J by 5 bases; unmatched bases: 3.

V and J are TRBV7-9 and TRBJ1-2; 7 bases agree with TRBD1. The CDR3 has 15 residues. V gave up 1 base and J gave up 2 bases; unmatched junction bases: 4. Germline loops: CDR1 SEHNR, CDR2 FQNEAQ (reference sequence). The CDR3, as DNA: TGTGCCAGCAGCTTAGAGGGACAGCTGAACTATGGCTACACCTTC. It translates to CASSLEGQLNYGYTF.

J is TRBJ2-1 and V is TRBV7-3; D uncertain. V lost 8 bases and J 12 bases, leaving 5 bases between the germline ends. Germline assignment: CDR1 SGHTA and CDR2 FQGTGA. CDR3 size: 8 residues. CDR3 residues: CASQGQFF. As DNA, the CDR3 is TGTGCCAGCCAAGGGCAGTTCTTC. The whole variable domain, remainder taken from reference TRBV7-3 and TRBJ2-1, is GAGVSQTPSNKVTEKGKYVELRCDPISGHTALYWYRQSLGQGPEFLIYFQGTGAADDSGLPNDRFFAVRPEGSVSTLKIQRTERGDSAVYLCASQGQFFGPGTRLTVL.